This T cell receptor beta chain stems from a study of T cells in narcolepsy. Study conclusions and caveats: Same-patient CSF and blood CD4+ T cell clonotypes included HCRT-specific and TRIB2-specific autoreactive ones.

Comment on this clone: Antigen specificity is unknown.

Produced via immunoSEQ multiplex PCR; TCRdb's table is partial and in-frame only. Counted here are some 17,000 clones, around 86% occurring once; the ten biggest clones make up approximately 0.73%. Germline CDR1 reads MGHRA; CDR2 reads YSYEKL. The CDR3 loop spans 15 amino acids. Trimming shortened V by 1 base and J by 11 bases, and 20 bases separated the two germline ends. The TCR was taken from a human donor in good health. The J gene is TRBJ1-1, the V gene TRBV4-1; D is undetermined. Specimen: memory (CD45RA-) CD4+ T cells from blood. Written as DNA, the CDR3 is TGCGCCAGCAGCCAAGGTCCGACCGCCCCTGGAAGGGCTTTCTTT. Its translation: CASSQGPTAPGRAFF.